One and the same sample provided the 9 T cell receptor beta chains below, sequenced in a study of blood T cell repertoires in COVID-19. The repertoire was sequenced with immunoSEQ multiplex PCR; TCRdb's copy has only in-frame clones and lacks some. The table records tens of thousands of clones, approximately 84% of them present only once. Sample: peripheral blood. All receptors come from a man aged 45-65 years with acute or convalescent COVID-19.

The chain carries TRBV5-1 and TRBJ1-1; a weak D match, TRBD1 (6 bases). CDR3 length equals 15 residues. Germline CDR1 reads SGHRS; CDR2 reads YFSETQ. Trimming removed 4 bases at V and 3 bases at J, with 16 bases between. The CDR3 protein is CASSRLGGAHTEAFF. For the CDR3, the DNA is TGCGCCAGCAGCCGCCTTGGGGGGGCCCACACTGAAGCTTTCTTT. The full variable domain, rest sourced from reference TRBV5-1 and TRBJ1-1, is KAGVTQTPRYLIKTRGQQVTLSCSPISGHRSVSWYQQTPGQGLQFLFEYFSETQRNKGNFPGRFSGRQFSNSRSEMNVSTLELGDSALYLCASSRLGGAHTEAFFGQGTRLTVV.

The chain carries TRBV7-9 and TRBJ1-4; D remains ambiguous. V was cut by 5 bases and J by 4 bases, with 8 bases left in between. Germline CDR1 reads SEHNR; CDR2 reads FQNEAQ (reference sequence). This CDR3 has 13 residues. The CDR3 is CASSPLGNEKLFF. CDR3 nucleotides: TGTGCCAGCAGCCCCCTCGGTAATGAAAAACTGTTTTTT. Using reference TRBV7-9 and TRBJ1-4 for the parts outside the CDR3, the full variable domain is DTGVSQNPRHKITKRGQNVTFRCDPISEHNRLYWYRQTLGQGPEFLTYFQNEAQLEKSRLLSDRFSAERPKGSFSTLEIQRTEQGDSAMYLCASSPLGNEKLFFGSGTQLSVL.

The rearrangement joins TRBV13 to TRBJ2-1; TRBD1 is a possible D gene (6 bases). Germline CDR1 and CDR2: PRHDT and FYEKMQ (reference sequence). This CDR3 is 14 amino acids long. Trimming removed 1 base from V and 9 bases from J, with 13 bases in between. Here the CDR3 reads CASSLAPRDTEQFF. Written as DNA, the CDR3 is TGTGCCAGCAGCTTAGCCCCCAGGGACACTGAGCAGTTCTTC.

The rearrangement joins TRBV7-3 to TRBJ1-6; 8 nucleotides match TRBD1. Losses at the gene ends were 5 bases for V and 9 bases for J; bases not matched to a gene: 9. The CDR3 contains 15 residues. The germline CDR1 and CDR2 sequences are SGHTA and FQGTGA. The CDR3 spells CASSTGQGIFSPLHF. For the CDR3, the DNA is TGTGCCAGCAGCACTGGACAGGGTATTTTTTCACCCCTCCACTTT.

The J gene is TRBJ2-7, the V gene TRBV27; a weak D match, TRBD2 (6 bases). V was cut by 9 bases and J by 5 bases, with 29 bases left in between. Germline lookup yields CDR1 MNHEY and CDR2 SMNVEV (reference sequence). The length of the CDR3 is 17 residues. The CDR3 is CASSGDSGPLQANEQYF. The CDR3 coding sequence is TGTGCCAGTTCTGGGGATAGCGGCCCCCTACAGGCGAACGAGCAGTACTTC.

The V and J genes are TRBV5-1 and TRBJ1-4, with TRBD1 as a possible D gene (5 bases). V lost 4 bases and J 8 bases, leaving 15 bases between the germline ends. Germline lookup yields CDR1 SGHRS and CDR2 YFSETQ. CDR3 length: 14 residues. DNA of the CDR3: TGCGCCAGCAGCCTTGGGACGGAGGGAGAAAAACTGTTTTTT. Protein: CASSLGTEGEKLFF.

The table lists this clone with a few counts. This rearrangement joins TRBV10-3 to TRBJ2-7, with 14 bases identical to TRBD2. With 10 bases clipped from V and 3 bases from J, the junction kept 5 bases outside the gene matches. Germline-derived CDR1 and CDR2 are ENHRY and SYGVKD. The CDR3 sequence is 14 residues long. CDR3 in DNA: TGTGCCACCTCCGGGACTAGCGGGAGCTACGAGCAGTACTTC. Residues: CATSGTSGSYEQYF.

The V gene is TRBV19, the J gene TRBJ2-1; no reliable D call. V gave up 1 base and J gave up 12 bases, with 10 bases separating them. This CDR3 is built from 12 residues. Per germline, CDR1 LNHDA and CDR2 SQIVND (reference sequence). CDR3 residues: CASSIGGYGQFF. The CDR3 coding sequence is TGTGCCAGTAGTATAGGCGGTTACGGGCAGTTCTTC.

This clone came up once. The chain links TRBV6-5 to TRBJ1-5, with unresolved D. This CDR3 region has 15 residues. The V end lost 8 bases, the J end lost 1 base, and 15 bases lay between the germline ends. Germline loops: CDR1 MNHEY, CDR2 SVGAGI. The CDR3 DNA reads as TGTGCCAGCTCCAGAGGGCGTCACAGCAATCAGCCCCAGCATTTT. Residues: CASSRGRHSNQPQHF.